Listed here are 23 T cell receptor beta chains from one sample, sequenced in a study of cytomegalovirus exposure and HLA in healthy donors (dated by TCRdb to about 2017). The library was built by means of the immunoSEQ multiplex PCR assay. For the multiplex PCR, a mixture combining 60 forward primers for TCR Vbeta segments and 13 reverse primers for TCR Jbeta segments was used. What TCRdb holds here is the immuneACCESS table cut down to in-frame rearrangements. Part of the clones is not present; checked against another copy, under half of the missing clones reflect an unresolved V gene, and the others are unexplained. Counted in this sample were some 120,000 clones; approximately 80% of them appeared once. The ten largest clones add up to about 1.8% of the sample. Sequenced input: PBMCs. The receptor set was obtained from a man between 45 and 60 years old in good health and CMV-seronegative.

This clone was seen a few times. The chain recombines TRBV4-2 with TRBJ1-6; D unresolved. Germline-derived CDR1 and CDR2 are LGHNA and YNFKEQ. CDR3 length: 14 amino acids. Trimming shortened V by 1 base and J by 8 bases, and 9 bases separated the two germline ends. This chain's CDR3 is CASSQVQSDSPLHF. The DNA for the CDR3 is TGTGCCAGCAGCCAAGTACAGTCGGATTCACCCCTCCACTTT.

The rearrangement links TRBV6-5 to TRBJ2-3; 8 bases match TRBD2. J gave up 0 bases and V 1 base, and 3 bases lay outside the gene matches. CDR1 and CDR2 (germline): MNHEY, SVGAGI. CDR3 length: 16 residues. This CDR3 is CASSYFQRGSTDTQYF. The CDR3 nucleotides read TGTGCCAGCAGTTACTTCCAGCGGGGGAGCACAGATACGCAGTATTTT.

The chain carries TRBV30 and TRBJ1-4; no firm D call. There are 12 residues in the CDR3. Trimming took 0 bases from V and 7 from J, leaving 6 bases between them. Germline V gene sequence: CDR1 GTSNPN, CDR2 SVGIG (reference sequence). In nucleotides, the CDR3 is TGTGCCTGGAGTGTAACGAGTGAAAAACTGTTTTTT. This encodes CAWSVTSEKLFF.

The chain recombines TRBV6-4 with TRBJ2-1; 10 nucleotides match TRBD1. Germline V gene sequence: CDR1 MRHNA, CDR2 SNTAGT. V lost 6 bases, J lost 5 bases, and 4 bases stayed unmatched. The length of the CDR3 is 14 residues. In DNA form, the CDR3 reads TGTGCCAGCAGAGGACAGGGGGATCACAATGAGCAGTTCTTC. Translating it yields CASRGQGDHNEQFF.

The chain couples TRBV6-1 to TRBJ1-1, with 8 positions matching TRBD1. The V and J ends lost 6 bases and 3 bases, in that order; junction bases with no gene match: 6. This CDR3 region has 14 residues. The germline gives CDR1 MNHNS, CDR2 SASEGT. CDR3 in amino acids: CASRRTGSDTEAFF. DNA for the CDR3: TGTGCCAGCAGAAGGACAGGGTCGGACACTGAAGCTTTCTTT.

This chain connects TRBV6-1 to TRBJ2-7; D gene uncertain. The CDR3 is 16 residues long. V lost 0 bases and J lost 0, with 12 bases in between. CDR1 and CDR2 from the germline V gene are MNHNS and SASEGT. In nucleotides, the CDR3 is TGTGCCAGCAGTGAAGCGCATGGTATTAGCTCCTACGAGCAGTACTTC. It translates to CASSEAHGISSYEQYF.

The chain uses TRBV19 and TRBJ2-2; a weak D match, TRBD2 (6 bases). The CDR3 runs to 15 residues. Germline V gene data show CDR1 as LNHDA and CDR2 as SQIVND (reference sequence). The V end lost 3 bases, the J end lost 6 bases, and 14 bases lay between the germline ends. CDR3 region: CASSMEGITPGELFF. CDR3 bases: TGTGCCAGTAGTATGGAGGGAATAACACCCGGGGAGCTGTTTTTT.

The chain links TRBV28 to TRBJ1-6, with 8 bases fitting TRBD1. The trim removed 5 bases at V and 9 bases at J, leaving 21 bases unmatched. The CDR3 extends over 19 amino acids. Looked up from germline, CDR1 is MDHEN and CDR2 is SYDVKM. The CDR3 reads CASSATGTGDLLLGSPLHF. CDR3 DNA sequence: TGTGCCAGCAGTGCAACCGGGACAGGCGACCTCCTTCTGGGTTCACCCCTCCACTTT.

This clone has a handful of counts. The gene calls are TRBV6-5 and TRBJ2-7, with TRBD2 matching over 7 bases. The germline V gene has CDR1 MNHEY and CDR2 SVGAGI. Trimming at V came to 4 bases and at J to 7 bases, leaving 7 bases not matched to a gene. The length of the CDR3 is 13 residues. CDR3 nucleotide sequence: TGTGCCAGCAGTTCCATGGGGAGGGTTGAGCAGTACTTC. It encodes CASSSMGRVEQYF.

J is TRBJ2-2 and V is TRBV7-9; the D is unclear. Trimming left V 1 base short and J 6 bases short, with 12 bases between. The germline CDR1 and CDR2 sequences are SEHNR and FQNEAQ (reference sequence). This CDR3 is built from 15 residues. The CDR3 here is CASSLGGKSSGELFF. The DNA for the CDR3 is TGTGCCAGCAGCTTAGGTGGTAAGAGTTCCGGGGAGCTGTTTTTT. Variable domain in full (rest from reference TRBV7-9 and TRBJ2-2): DTGVSQNPRHKITKRGQNVTFRCDPISEHNRLYWYRQTLGQGPEFLTYFQNEAQLEKSRLLSDRFSAERPKGSFSTLEIQRTEQGDSAMYLCASSLGGKSSGELFFGEGSRLTVL.

As to this clone: Lacking the conserved final phenylalanine or tryptophan, this CDR3 likely reflects a read error. The chain links TRBV19 to TRBJ1-6; TRBD1 agrees at 11 bases. The J segment lost 11 bases and the V segment lost 6 bases, leaving 15 bases of the junction unmatched. The CDR3 is 17 amino acids. Germline loops: CDR1 LNHDA, CDR2 SQIVND (reference sequence). The CDR3 DNA sequence: TGTGCCAGTAGCCGTCGGGGGGGGACAGGGGGTTCGGCACCCCTCCACCTT. Translation: CASSRRGGTGGSAPLHL.

V and J are TRBV5-1 and TRBJ2-2; 8 bases agree with TRBD1. Germline V CDR1 and CDR2: SGHRS, YFSETQ. This CDR3 has 16 residues. J gave up 4 bases and V 5 bases, and 10 bases lay outside the gene matches. Here the CDR3 DNA reads TGCGCCAGCAGACCCACCCAGGGGGCGTTCACCGGGGAGCTGTTTTTT. It codes for CASRPTQGAFTGELFF.

The V and J genes are TRBV2 and TRBJ2-1; TRBD1 matches 8 bases. This CDR3 region has 15 residues. V was pared by 1 base and J by 6 bases, with 5 bases of the junction left unmatched. Per the germline V gene, CDR1 is SNHLY and CDR2 is FYNNEI. This chain's CDR3 is CASSEGRTGFNEQFF. As DNA, the CDR3 is TGTGCCAGCAGTGAAGGGAGGACAGGGTTCAATGAGCAGTTCTTC.

The chain uses TRBV7-6 and TRBJ2-1; possibly TRBD1 for D (7 bases). V lost 0 bases and J lost 4, with 22 bases in between. Germline CDR1 reads SGHVS; CDR2 reads FNYEAQ. The CDR3 is 19 residues long. CDR3 region: CASSLAEAGRGWAYNEQFF. The DNA for the CDR3 is TGTGCCAGCAGCTTAGCCGAAGCGGGCAGGGGGTGGGCATACAATGAGCAGTTCTTC.

CDR3 DNA sequence: TGCGCCAGCAATTTCGGACAGGGGTCTGAAGCTTTCTTT. Translated: CASNFGQGSEAFF. The rearrangement joins TRBV10-1 to TRBJ1-1; 9 nucleotides line up with TRBD1. This CDR3 is built from 13 residues. Germline-derived CDR1 and CDR2 are WNHNN and SYGVQD (reference sequence). The V gene end was trimmed by 7 bases and the J gene end by 6 bases; junction bases not matched to a gene: 6.

The sample holds a few counts of this clone. The rearrangement joins TRBV6-1 to TRBJ2-7; the match to TRBD2 covers 8 bases. V lost 5 bases, J lost 6 bases, and 9 bases stayed unmatched. Germline V CDR1 and CDR2: MNHNS, SASEGT. This CDR3 is 14 amino acids long. DNA of the CDR3: TGTGCCAGCAGTCTTATCAGCGGGGGACTCGAGCAGTACGTC. It is translated as CASSLISGGLEQYV.

V usage is TRBV2 and J usage is TRBJ1-3; D remains unclear. V dropped 8 bases and J dropped 0 bases, with 11 bases sitting between them. Germline V gene sequence: CDR1 SNHLY, CDR2 FYNNEI. The CDR3 is made up of 14 amino acids. The CDR3 DNA sequence: TGTGCCAGCCGGGTTGGCCTCTCTGGAAACACCATATATTTT. Translating gives CASRVGLSGNTIYF.

This sequence joins TRBV19 and TRBJ2-1, with 7 positions matching TRBD1. From germline, CDR1 is LNHDA and CDR2 SQIVND (reference sequence). CDR3 size: 13 residues. The V and J ends lost 4 bases and 10 bases, in that order; junction bases with no gene match: 7. The CDR3 coding sequence is TGTGCCAGTAGTAGAGACAGGGCGCGGGAGCAGTTCTTC. Its protein product is CASSRDRAREQFF.

About this clone: This sample includes further DNA sequences coding for the same CDR3. The CDR3 region is CSVGDRAGQPQHF. The CDR3 DNA reads TGCAGCGTTGGGGACAGGGCGGGGCAGCCCCAGCATTTT. V and J are TRBV29-1 and TRBJ1-5, with TRBD1 matching 9 bases. Germline V CDR1 and CDR2: SQVTM, ANQGSEA. The V segment lost 4 bases and the J segment 7 bases; nucleotides outside the gene matches: 5. This CDR3 has 13 residues.

The rearrangement uses TRBV4-1 and TRBJ1-1; D not resolved. The CDR3 covers 16 residues. The germline gives CDR1 MGHRA, CDR2 YSYEKL. Trimming removed 0 bases at V and 2 bases at J, with 13 bases between. The CDR3, as DNA: TGCGCCAGCAGCCAAGATTATCTGGCCCTTAACACTGAAGCTTTCTTT. As protein: CASSQDYLALNTEAFF.

This clone was observed a single time. V and J are TRBV19 and TRBJ2-7, with 7 bases matching TRBD1. Trimming at V came to 3 bases and at J to 6 bases, leaving 11 bases not matched to a gene. Looked up from germline, CDR1 is LNHDA and CDR2 is SQIVND (reference sequence). This CDR3 is built from 15 residues. The CDR3 bases are TGTGCCAGTAGTATGGTTCACAGGGGAAGTCGCGAGCAGTACTTC. Translated, it gives CASSMVHRGSREQYF.

This chain's CDR3 is CASTRGREWAGELFF. The CDR3 DNA follows: TGTGCCAGCACCCGAGGCAGGGAATGGGCCGGGGAGCTGTTTTTT. The chain couples TRBV5-5 to TRBJ2-2; the D gene is possibly TRBD1 (5 bases). CDR1 and CDR2 from the germline V gene are SGHKS and YYEKEE (reference sequence). The length of the CDR3 is 15 residues. V lost 6 bases, J lost 6 bases, and 18 bases lay in between.

The chain employs TRBV15 and TRBJ2-7, with 9 bases matching TRBD2. In germline, CDR1 is LNHNV, CDR2 YYDKDF (reference sequence). CDR3 length: 15 residues. CDR3 region: CAASREAGGSYEQYV. CDR3 coding DNA: TGTGCCGCCAGCAGAGAAGCGGGGGGTTCCTACGAGCAGTACGTC.